This section outlines one T cell receptor beta chain sequence together with its context. Its matching antigen is unknown. Researchers took blood at baseline, on cycle 4 day 1, and on cycle 7 day 1. This specimen belongs to a study of OX40 agonist ivuxolimab in advanced cancers. Study information: Dose-escalation patients' cancers were hepatocellular carcinoma, melanoma, renal cell or head and neck cancer. Study observations and caveats: The study found that CD8+ T cells averaged more expanded clones than CD4+.

Germline V lookup: CDR1 SGHAT, CDR2 FQNNGV. Trimming removed 1 base at V and 4 bases at J, with 13 bases between. The CDR3 consists of 15 residues. Data came from immunoSEQ multiplex PCR; TCRdb stores just in-frame clones and leaves some out. The sample carries over 30,000 clones, roughly 90% recorded once. Sequencing used CD4+ or CD8+ T cells sorted from blood, obtained in a trial of the OX40 agonist ivuxolimab. The origin of this receptor is an adult with an advanced solid tumor such as melanoma, head and neck, liver or kidney cancer. The chain recombines TRBV11-2 with TRBJ1-2; D is unresolved. CDR3 DNA: TGTGCCAGCAGCTTAGGAGGCGGACTTGGCTATGGCTACACCTTC. Translation gives CASSLGGGLGYGYTF.